This T cell receptor beta chain appears in the sequencing data of a study of blood T cell repertoires in COVID-19. Study details: Collection of acute and convalescent COVID-19 samples took place in the United States, Italy and Spain. The cDNA or gDNA used as material had been derived from T cells, B-cell-depleted T cells, or PBMCs.

CDR3 size: 14 residues. V lost 6 bases to trimming and J lost 1 base; unmatched junction nucleotides: 4. Germline loops: CDR1 KGHSH, CDR2 LQKENI. Assay: immunoSEQ multiplex PCR; the TCRdb copy retains only in-frame clones and omits some. Of roughly 300,000 clones listed, roughly 90% were seen once; the top ten hold about 18%. Participants' reported clinical history set cohort assignment. The sequence derives from a woman in her twenties or thirties who had recovered from COVID-19. This sequence joins TRBV18 and TRBJ2-5; 8 positions agree with TRBD1. Sequenced material: PBMCs or T cells enriched from blood (not recorded which). The DNA of the CDR3 is TGTGCCAGCTCCCGACAGGGGCCCCAAGAGACCCAGTACTTC. Translation: CASSRQGPQETQYF.